This T cell receptor beta chain was recovered during a study of vaccination and CD4 T cells after COVID-19 (dated by TCRdb to the early 2020s). Background on the whole study: Convalescent patients had a positive SARS-CoV-2 result on nasal swab PCR, and of these patients, several had mild disease and one had severe disease. Six males and four females were included in the convalescent cohort, with two Hispanic individuals, seven Caucasians, two Asians and one multiracial person represented. Two doses of either the Pfizer-BioNTech BNT162b2 vaccine (n=8) or the Moderna mRNA-1273 vaccine (n=2) were administered to participants. Post-COVID blood samples were collected from convalescent patients a median of about 92 days after diagnosis, with a range of roughly 30 to 170 days. Post-vaccine blood samples were obtained a median of about 77 days after the second vaccine dose, with a range of about 12 to 241 days. For stimulating the cultures, overlapping spike peptide pools were used, derived from SARS-CoV-2 as well as from the common cold coronaviruses HCoV-NL63, HCoV-OC43 and HCoV-229E. Control cultures received a CEFX viral epitope pool as the positive control, an HIV-1 Nef peptide pool as the negative control, or no peptide. The spike-specific CD4+ TCR repertoire was compared before and after mRNA vaccination in approximately 9 COVID-19 convalescent patients and a handful of infection-naive healthy vaccine recipients.

What the study reported, not specific to this receptor: Among convalescent patients, a median about 90% of the SARS-CoV-2-reactive clones seen after vaccination appeared only after vaccination, which suggests priming specific to the vaccine. In convalescent patients, nearly all vaccine-specific clones (304 of 307) were found to be mono-reactive for SARS-CoV-2 spike rather than cross-reactive with common cold coronaviruses. Relatively few convalescent patients were included in the study, and early timepoints after natural infection were not analyzed. The median number of SARS-CoV-2-reactive clonotypes rose from fewer than 25 after infection to 38 after vaccination, but the change was not significant.

Libraries were built with PCR. At the Johns Hopkins FTIC core, DNA from the cultured CD4+ T cells underwent TCR sequencing with the Oncomine TCR Beta short-read assay. The QIAamp micro DNA kit was used to extract genomic DNA from the cultured CD4+ T cells. Oncomine TCR Beta libraries made from cultured CD4+ T cells were pooled using unique dual indexes and sequenced on an Illumina iSeq 100. Under the source paper's analysis protocol: Non-productive sequences were removed, and CDR3s not starting with C, not ending with F or W, or shorter than 7 amino acids were discarded. Antigen-specific clonotypes were identified with the MANAFEST web application by comparing peptide-stimulated wells with reference and other culture wells. To be called positive, a clone needed an FDR below 0.05, an odds ratio above 5, and a productive frequency above 0.1% in at least two of three replicate wells. Clonotypes that were significantly expanded in both SARS-CoV-2 spike wells and at least one common cold coronavirus spike condition were defined as cross-reactive. CDR3 homology was assessed with Levenshtein distances (stringdist) and unrooted phylogenetic trees (ape) in R version 3.6.1. TCRdb trimmed public reads at Q25 via fastp, called clones via MiXCR and kept in-frame beta chains. Identical CDR3 proteins give one entry, which carries the most common genes and DNA. The V and J calls and clone size are TCRdb's, not the authors'. This sample holds several thousand distinct CDR3 sequences; about 40% were observed only once. The ten largest clones represent 44% of the sample.

From the cysteine through the phenylalanine, the CDR3 covers 16 amino acids. Only the CDR3 region is kept as DNA, spanning 48 bases read in frame from base 1. V lost 7 bases and J lost 5 bases, and the count of bases not matched to a germline gene is 10. In the germline V gene, CDR1 corresponds to MDHEN and CDR2 to SYDVKM. This clonotype was detected only a few times. Its antigen remains undetermined. The input lacks base qualities; no much larger clone sits a single base away. The sample's treatment or condition, from its label and the paper: roughly 10-day PBMC culture with coronavirus spike peptide pools or control peptides (ViraFEST assay). To expand antigen-specific T cells with peptide pools and then pick out the expanded clonotypes through TCR sequencing, the study relied on the ViraFEST assay. The positive SARS-CoV-2 PCR tests of the convalescent patients were dated from March to December 2020, before the Alpha, Beta and Delta variants emerged in the United States. Each well held about 1.8 million PBMCs cultured with approximately 9.1 ug/ml peptide pools in IMDM containing approximately 5% human AB serum and roughly 10 IU/ml IL-2. On days 3 and 7, half of the culture medium was replaced with fresh IL-2-containing medium. Once the cells had been in culture for less than 11 days, the EasySep CD4+ T cell isolation kit was used to isolate CD4+ T cells by negative selection. PBMCs were separated from whole blood using Ficoll-Paque Plus gradient centrifugation and then either used fresh or cryopreserved at -140C. In general, triplicate wells were set up for every culture condition.

The chain uses TRBV28 and TRBJ2-3, with TRBD2 matching 12 junction bases. The sample in question was CD4+ T cells from blood, cultured in vitro, obtained after SARS-CoV-2 vaccination. The sequence was collected from a human donor who had recovered from COVID-19. CDR3 protein: CASTLLAGGGVDTQYF. The nucleotide sequence reads as follows: TGTGCCAGCACCTTACTAGCGGGAGGCGGTGTAGATACGCAGTATTTT.